This TCR beta chain was obtained from a study of T cell clonotyping in hematopoietic cell transplantation. Study observations and caveats: After transplant, recipient diversity fell while pathologically expanded clonotypes grew through day 180. Higher Inverse Simpson Index values in graft donor and pretransplant recipient predicted broader posttransplant TCR diversity. Cells were unsorted, so CD4 and CD8 contributions were not separated. Few recipient clonotypes overlapped donors; over 95% were de novo at given depth.

This clone was counted once. Its cognate antigen is unknown. This CDR3 has 15 amino acids. Per germline, CDR1 SGHDT and CDR2 YYEEEE. V lost 1 base and J lost 10, with 15 bases in between. The repertoire was sequenced with immunoSEQ multiplex PCR; TCRdb's copy has only in-frame clones and lacks some. The profile covers about 2,200 clones, with about 91% appearing a single time and roughly 4% taken by the ten largest. This sequence was found in a man aged 40-49 years in good health. Some clones in this sample may be carry-over from other donors' samples. V gene TRBV5-6 combines with J gene TRBJ1-6; D is uncertain. Sequencing was done on a sample of peripheral blood mononuclear cells. CDR3 protein: CASSLFDRVDSPLHF. In nucleotides, the CDR3 is TGTGCCAGCAGCTTGTTCGATAGGGTGGACTCACCCCTCCACTTT.